This TCR beta chain is from a study of OX40 agonist ivuxolimab in advanced cancers. Turning to the study itself: The drug used for patients, ivuxolimab, was an agonistic anti-OX40 (CD134) antibody. Eligibility rules accepted prior anti-PD-1, anti-PD-L1 or anti-CTLA-4 therapy, and around 38% had some. Partial responses occurred in three patients (one hepatocellular carcinoma, two cutaneous melanoma).

Remarks on this clone: The antigen remains unidentified.

Trimming cost V 5 bases and J 6 bases; bases outside gene matches: 4. The CDR3 extends over 13 amino acids. Germline V gene lookup returns CDR1 SEHNR and CDR2 FQNEAQ (reference sequence). Clones were read by immunoSEQ multiplex PCR, and TCRdb kept only the in-frame ones, dropping some. The sample has about 54,000 clones; more than 85% are singletons. General observations from the study: Expansion of clones was among the lowest in partial responders at 0.1-3.0 mg/kg.

The genes are TRBV7-9 and TRBJ2-1, with 7 bases fitting TRBD2. The starting material was CD4+ or CD8+ T cells sorted from blood, obtained in a trial of the OX40 agonist ivuxolimab. The sequence derives from an adult with an advanced solid tumor such as melanoma, head and neck, liver or kidney cancer. The CDR3 reads CASSTTSSNEQFF. CDR3 nucleotides: TGTGCCAGCAGCACGACTAGCTCCAATGAGCAGTTCTTC.